This T cell receptor beta chain was recovered during a study of cytomegalovirus exposure and HLA in healthy donors. Of note for this clone: The target antigen is unknown.

Although they were nominally healthy when sampled, donors likely had unrecorded immune exposures. General observations from the study: Most TCR sequences were seen very rarely across donors, but some public TCRs occurred in many. Further analysis, carried out later, found HLA-associated TCR beta chains more clonally expanded than equally common other chains. The authors later found TCR association rates varying by HLA locus, with DRB1 most and HLA-C fewest.

PCR employed 60 Vbeta and 13 Jbeta primers. Some clones are missing from TCRdb's copy, which holds only in-frame ones; the method was immunoSEQ multiplex PCR. Here the sample spans around 130,000 clones, more than 70% being singletons. The CDR3 covers 13 residues. Looked up from germline, CDR1 is SGHAT and CDR2 is FQNNGV. The V end lost 2 bases, the J end lost 1 base, and 2 bases lay between the germline ends. Sequences were obtained from PBMCs. V usage is TRBV11-2 and J usage is TRBJ2-2; D unclear. The sequence came from a woman aged 25 to 45 in good health and CMV-seropositive. CDR3 in DNA: TGTGCCAGCAGCTTACTGAACACCGGGGAGCTGTTTTTT. Translation gives CASSLLNTGELFF.